Listed here are 3 T cell receptor beta chains from one sample, sequenced in a study of shared clonotypes between healthy human individuals (TCRdb year 2020). The library was made by the immunoSEQ multiplex PCR assay. The clones in this table, taken by TCRdb from immuneACCESS, are in-frame only. Not every clone is retained; where verified, under half of the shortfall comes from an unresolved V gene, and the cause of the rest is unknown. This sample gives about 980,000 clones in total; approximately 80% of them show up just once. The ten biggest clones cover approximately 1.5% of the sample. Sequencing was done on a sample of memory CD4+ T cells sorted from blood. The intended sense of this specimen's cell subset or site label: CD45RA-negative fraction. The source is a man younger than 35 in good health.

The chain has TRBV6-1 and TRBJ1-2; D is uncertain. This CDR3 region has 13 residues. CDR1 MNHNS and CDR2 SASEGT come from the germline V gene. The V end lost 7 bases, the J end lost 7 bases, and 16 bases lay between the germline ends. The CDR3 protein is CASMYAGFLGYTF. Written as DNA, the CDR3 is TGTGCCAGCATGTATGCGGGGTTTCTTGGCTACACCTTC.

This rearrangement joins TRBV5-6 to TRBJ2-7, with 9 bases lining up with TRBD1. The germline gives CDR1 SGHDT, CDR2 YYEEEE. Trimming removed 3 bases from V and 4 bases from J; junction bases left unmatched: 5. The CDR3 covers 14 residues. The CDR3 spells CASSSDRGAYEQYF. In nucleotides, the CDR3 is TGTGCCAGCAGCTCGGACAGGGGCGCTTACGAGCAGTACTTC.

The chain uses TRBV5-1 and TRBJ2-2; either TRBD1 or TRBD2 may fit D (7 bases each). Germline CDR1 and CDR2: SGHRS and YFSETQ. CDR3 length: 14 amino acids. The V gene lost 7 bases and the J gene lost 7 bases, with 17 bases spanning the gap. The DNA for the CDR3 is TGCGCCAGCTGGGAGGGGGCGAAGGTCGGGGAGCTGTTTTTT. It yields the protein CASWEGAKVGELFF. Full variable domain (outside the CDR3, taken from reference TRBV5-1 and TRBJ2-2): KAGVTQTPRYLIKTRGQQVTLSCSPISGHRSVSWYQQTPGQGLQFLFEYFSETQRNKGNFPGRFSGRQFSNSRSEMNVSTLELGDSALYLCASWEGAKVGELFFGEGSRLTVL.